The 8 T cell receptor beta chains given below trace back to one sample, sequenced in a study of T cell responses to AZD1222 COVID-19 vaccine. Here immunoSEQ multiplex PCR was the method, and the copy in TCRdb shows in-frame clones only, minus some. The data hold more than 250,000 clones, with 90% to 95% observed a single time. The sequenced sample was peripheral blood, obtained on day 0 of AZD1222 vaccination. The receptor set was obtained from an adult in good health.

The V and J genes are TRBV7-6 and TRBJ1-5, with unresolved D. Per germline, CDR1 SGHVS and CDR2 FNYEAQ. This CDR3 is built from 16 residues. V was shortened by 1 base and J by 6 bases, with 16 bases between the two germline ends. Here the CDR3 DNA reads TGTGCCAGCAGCTTAGGTTCGGGGATTTATGCTCAGCCCCAGCATTTT. Translating gives CASSLGSGIYAQPQHF.

The rearrangement uses TRBV27 and TRBJ2-2; D is unresolved. The V end was cut by 3 bases, the J end by 7 bases, with 9 bases between. Germline CDR1 and CDR2: MNHEY and SMNVEV (reference sequence). The CDR3 has 13 amino acids. The CDR3 here is CASSFYFGGELFF. CDR3 DNA: TGTGCCAGCAGTTTCTATTTCGGCGGGGAGCTGTTTTTT.

The chain recombines TRBV5-5 with TRBJ2-7, with D possibly being TRBD1 (6 bases). Germline CDR1 is SGHKS and CDR2 is YYEKEE (reference sequence). The ends were cut back, 2 bases at V and 4 bases at J, with 10 bases in the middle. CDR3 length: 13 amino acids. The CDR3 loop reads CASSLNREYEQYF. The DNA of the CDR3 is TGTGCCAGCAGCTTAAACAGGGAGTACGAGCAGTACTTC.

The rearrangement uses TRBV6-5 and TRBJ1-4; D ambiguous. Germline CDR1 MNHEY, CDR2 SVGAGI. The CDR3 has 14 amino acids. Deletions cut 6 bases from V and 2 bases from J, with 10 bases between. The CDR3 sequence: CASSDTWTNEKLFF. In nucleotides, the CDR3 is TGTGCCAGCAGCGATACTTGGACTAATGAAAAACTGTTTTTT.

The chain uses TRBV5-1 and TRBJ2-3, with D unclear. V was shortened by 3 bases and J by 0 bases, with 5 bases between the two germline ends. CDR1 and CDR2 from the germline V gene are SGHRS and YFSETQ. The CDR3 covers 13 residues. CDR3 nucleotide sequence: TGCGCCAGCAGCTCGACTAGCACAGATACGCAGTATTTT. It is translated as CASSSTSTDTQYF.

This chain connects TRBV18 to TRBJ1-1; TRBD1 aligns across 7 bases. The J segment lost 3 bases and the V segment lost 8 bases, leaving 9 bases of the junction unmatched. The CDR3 consists of 14 residues. In germline, CDR1 is KGHSH, CDR2 LQKENI. The CDR3: CASVTTGLDTEAFF. DNA for the CDR3: TGTGCCAGCGTAACGACAGGGCTGGACACTGAAGCTTTCTTT.

The chain links TRBV30 to TRBJ1-6; TRBD1 is a possible D gene (6 bases). V was shortened by 3 bases and J by 0 bases, with 12 bases between the two germline ends. The length of the CDR3 is 16 residues. Germline V gives CDR1 GTSNPN, CDR2 SVGIG (reference sequence). DNA for the CDR3: TGTGCCTGGAGGGACAGTCATAGCTCCTATAATTCACCCCTCCACTTT. It encodes CAWRDSHSSYNSPLHF.

This sequence joins TRBV5-1 and TRBJ2-3, with 7 bases identical to TRBD2. The V gene's germline CDR1 is SGHRS and CDR2 YFSETQ. This CDR3 is built from 18 residues. V shed 0 bases and J 5 bases; nucleotides not matched to a gene: 15. In DNA form, the CDR3 reads TGCGCCAGCAGCTTGGCTGGGGCGGGGGATCATTCGGGAGATACGCAGTATTTT. Translated, it gives CASSLAGAGDHSGDTQYF.